This is a list of T cell receptor beta chains from one sample in a study of glioma-infiltrating T cells after dendritic cell vaccination. The method was immunoSEQ multiplex PCR; TCRdb's version includes in-frame clones alone and lacks a portion of them. The sample holds roughly 82,000 clones, roughly 90% seen once. Sequenced here: blood, sampled before dendritic cell vaccination. The receptors originated from a human donor with glioblastoma. The CDR3 runs from the conserved cysteine through the conserved F or W. Fields, in order: J gene, V gene, D gene, clone size, CDR3 DNA, CDR3 protein. The D gene is left open where the match is weak. Part of the rows lack a size; the others show once, few, many or a class for expanded clones.

TRBJ2-1,TRBV19,TRBD2,-,TGTGCCAGTAGTGACCCGGGAGGGGGCTACAATGAGCAGTTCTTC,CASSDPGGGYNEQFF
TRBJ2-1,TRBV7-9,TRBD1,-,TGTGCCAGCAGCTTAGGAGGGGGCGATGAGCAGTTCTTC,CASSLGGGDEQFF
TRBJ2-7,TRBV19,TRBD2,-,TGTGCCAGTAGGGACCTAGCGGAACGATCCTACGAGCAGTACTTC,CASRDLAERSYEQYF
TRBJ1-1,TRBV7-2,-,-,TGTGCCAGCAGTTACCAGGGTTTCGGCACTGAAGCTTTCTTT,CASSYQGFGTEAFF
TRBJ1-5,TRBV19,-,-,TGTGCCAGTAAGTATGGGGCAGGCCGAAGTAACAATCAGCCCCAGCATTTT,CASKYGAGRSNNQPQHF
TRBJ2-3,TRBV25-1,-,-,TGTGCCAGCATACCGGGAGGCACAGATACGCAGTATTTT,CASIPGGTDTQYF
TRBJ1-6,TRBV19,TRBD1,-,TGTGCCAGTAGAACCGGGACAGGCTTGGGTTCACCCCTCCACTTT,CASRTGTGLGSPLHF
TRBJ2-5,TRBV18,TRBD2,-,TGTGCCAGCTCACTACTAGCGGGACAAGAGACCCAGTACTTC,CASSLLAGQETQYF
TRBJ2-2,TRBV5-6,-,-,TGTGCCAGCAGCCCCGGGACTCAAGGAGAGCTGTTTTTT,CASSPGTQGELFF
TRBJ1-2,TRBV5-1,TRBD1,-,TGCGCCAGCAGCTTGGCCCGGGCAGGGGGTGATGGCTACACCTTC,CASSLARAGGDGYTF
TRBJ1-1,TRBV4-1,TRBD1,-,TGCGCCAGCAGCCAAGAGCCAGGGGGCAGGGCTTTCTTT,CASSQEPGGRAFF
TRBJ1-5,TRBV19,TRBD1,few,TGTGCCAGTAGTCCTACAGGGGCACCCAATCAGCCCCAGCATTTT,CASSPTGAPNQPQHF
TRBJ1-4,TRBV5-1,TRBD1,-,TGCGCCAGCAGCTTGGAACAGGGGGCGTCTGAAAAACTGTTTTTT,CASSLEQGASEKLFF
TRBJ2-7,TRBV7-3,TRBD2,-,TGTGCCAGCAGAGCTTCCGGGACTAGCTACGAGCAGTACTTC,CASRASGTSYEQYF
TRBJ1-5,TRBV7-8,TRBD1,once,TGTGCCAGCAGCTCACAGGGGCCCAATCAGCCCCAGCATTTT,CASSSQGPNQPQHF
TRBJ1-1,TRBV7-8,-,-,TGTGCCAGCAGCTTAGTCGCCATTACTAGGACTGAAGCTTTCTTT,CASSLVAITRTEAFF
TRBJ2-7,TRBV18,TRBD1,-,TGTGCCAGCTCACCGGGACAGGGGGGCAACGAGCAGTACTTC,CASSPGQGGNEQYF
TRBJ2-3,TRBV9,TRBD2,-,TGTGCCAGCAGCGTAGCTAGCGGGAGCACAGATACGCAGTATTTT,CASSVASGSTDTQYF
TRBJ2-5,TRBV5-1,TRBD2,-,TGCGCCAGCAGCTCGGGGGGGGCTCAAGAGACCCAGTACTTC,CASSSGGAQETQYF
TRBJ1-5,TRBV6-1,-,-,TGTGCCAGCGGCTTGGACATCTCTCAGCCCCAGCATTTT,CASGLDISQPQHF
TRBJ2-4,TRBV6-1,-,-,TGTGCCAGCAGTGAGGGCAGGGCCAACATTCAGTACTTC,CASSEGRANIQYF
TRBJ2-1,TRBV7-3,TRBD1,-,TGTGCCAGCAGCCACGGACAGGGTCATGGAGATGAGCAGTTCTTC,CASSHGQGHGDEQFF
TRBJ1-5,TRBV6-6,-,-,TGTGCCAGCAGTCACGGGGGTAGCAATCAGCCCCAGCATTTT,CASSHGGSNQPQHF
TRBJ2-7,TRBV10-2,TRBD1,-,TGCGCCAGCATTCCCGGGACAGGGTCTGGCGAGCAGTACTTC,CASIPGTGSGEQYF
TRBJ2-2,TRBV11-3,-,once,TGTGCCAGCAGCCCCCGGACTACCGGGGAGCTGTTTTTT,CASSPRTTGELFF
TRBJ1-2,TRBV6-1,-,-,TGTGCCAGCAGTGAACCGATTAGCGGGGACTATGGCTACACCTTC,CASSEPISGDYGYTF
TRBJ2-3,TRBV7-6,TRBD2,-,TGTGCCAGCAGCTTCTTCCAGGCGACTAGCGCCGCTAGCACAGATACGCAGTATTTT,CASSFFQATSAASTDTQYF
TRBJ1-5,TRBV29-1,TRBD1,-,TGCAGCGTAAGGGACAGCGGTCAGCCCCAGCATTTT,CSVRDSGQPQHF
TRBJ2-3,TRBV18,-,few,TGTGCCAGCTCACCCGGGAGGGACAGTATAAAAGATACGCAGTATTTT,CASSPGRDSIKDTQYF
TRBJ2-3,TRBV11-2,-,-,TGTGCCAGCAGCTTAGATCGGGGGTCGGCAGATACGCAGTATTTT,CASSLDRGSADTQYF
TRBJ1-3,TRBV7-2,-,-,TGTGCCAGCAGCTTAGACAGACTAAACTCTGGAAACACCATATATTTT,CASSLDRLNSGNTIYF
TRBJ2-7,TRBV19,TRBD1,once,TGTGCCAGTAGTATAGGGGGACAGTTCCCCTACGAGCAGTACTTC,CASSIGGQFPYEQYF
TRBJ2-5,TRBV5-4,TRBD1,-,TGTGCCAGCAGCTCGGGACAGGGGGCGCAGGAGACCCAGTACTTC,CASSSGQGAQETQYF
TRBJ2-1,TRBV4-2,TRBD2,-,TGTGCCAGCAGCCAAGATGCGGGAGGGGATTTGTTCTTC,CASSQDAGGDLFF